The sequence of this T cell receptor beta chain was determined in a study of blood T cell repertoires in COVID-19. About the study: Sites in the United States, Italy and Spain provided acute and convalescent COVID-19 samples. T cells, B-cell-depleted T cells, or PBMCs provided the cDNA or gDNA that served as material.

Individuals aged about 18 to 90 years were recruited from roughly 22 US areas. What the recovered Cohort 3 donors had was two negative PCRs, clearance, or symptom resolution. The CDR3 is made up of 12 amino acids. The germline V gene encodes CDR1 SQVTM and CDR2 ANQGSEA. The V and J ends lost 6 bases and 7 bases respectively, with 10 bases between them. This clone was found a few times. Using immunoSEQ multiplex PCR, the repertoire was profiled, and TCRdb retains in-frame clones only, with some absent. The repertoire includes a few hundred thousand clones, 87% of them detected once, and roughly 1% sits in the top ten.

The TCR originated in a woman in her 30s who had recovered from COVID-19. This chain links TRBV29-1 with TRBJ1-6; tentative D call: TRBD1 (6 bases). Sample: PBMCs or T cells enriched from blood (not recorded which). The CDR3 sequence: CSVRDTNSPLHF. The CDR3 DNA follows: TGCAGCGTCCGGGACACAAATTCACCCCTCCACTTT.